There are a few counts of the clone carrying this T cell receptor beta chain. The data were obtained in a study of T cells after yellow fever vaccination. Between the trimmed V and J ends, which lost 4 bases and 5 bases, there was a span of 18 bases. The CDR3 runs 15 residues. Germline V lookup: CDR1 ENHRY, CDR2 SYGVKD. Using its own MiXCR run on the 5' RACE reads, TCRdb lists one record per CDR3 protein. The table records hundreds of thousands of distinct CDR3 sequences, roughly 14% of them present only once. The source is a man aged 25 to 40 who received the YFV17D yellow fever vaccine. The J gene is TRBJ2-7, the V gene TRBV10-3; D possibly matches TRBD1 or TRBD2 (6 bases each). This specimen consisted of PBMCs, obtained on the day of the yellow fever booster vaccination. CDR3 protein: CAISGPQGGRNEQYF. The CDR3 DNA reads TGTGCCATCAGTGGACCACAGGGAGGAAGGAACGAGCAGTACTTC.